The clone carrying this T cell receptor beta chain was picked up one time. Its antigen is undetermined. What was amplified from RNA transcripts were TCR beta CDR3 regions. The study used the HTBI primer set for a first-round RT-PCR of the TCR CDR3. In TCRdb, the multiplex PCR reads were re-called with MiXCR into one record per CDR3 protein. The sample has approximately 570,000 distinct CDR3 sequences; just under 20% are singletons. These data belong to a study of T cells in Graves' hyperthyroidism and ophthalmopathy. Ophthalmopathy patients had moderate-to-severe active disease, CAS ≥3, NOSPECS ≥4, and disease duration under 3 months. The germline gives CDR1 KGHSH, CDR2 LQKENI. V lost 6 bases and J 0 bases, leaving 19 bases between the germline ends. The CDR3 runs to 17 residues. Study-level findings and limits: For ophthalmopathy, model prediction preceded onset by a median about 6.2 months.

This chain uses TRBV18 with TRBJ2-3; the D is unclear. The sequencing input was blood. This receptor was taken from a man between 35 and 55 years old with Graves' ophthalmopathy. CDR3 sequence reads: CASSPMGEPSSTDTQYF. The DNA of the CDR3 is TGTGCCAGCTCGCCAATGGGTGAGCCCTCTAGCACAGATACGCAGTATTTT.